The 32 T cell receptor beta chains presented below share a single source sample, sequenced in a study of blood T cell repertoires in COVID-19. Data came from immunoSEQ multiplex PCR; TCRdb stores just in-frame clones and leaves some out. In the table there are about 300,000 clones, around nine tenths of which are singletons. Sequencing input: PBMCs or T cells enriched from blood (not recorded which). Receptors were obtained from a woman aged 50 to 60 who had been exposed to COVID-19.

This chain links TRBV4-1 with TRBJ1-6; TRBD1 aligns across 8 bases. CDR1 is MGHRA and CDR2 is YSYEKL in the germline V gene. After removal of 3 bases from V and 6 bases from J, the junction contained 10 bases not matched to a gene. The CDR3 sequence is 17 residues long. This chain's CDR3 is CASSQGAGQGGNSPLHF. CDR3 nucleotides: TGCGCCAGCAGCCAGGGGGCCGGACAGGGTGGTAATTCACCCCTCCACTTT.

The chain links TRBV6-5 to TRBJ2-2; 9 nucleotides agree with TRBD1. Germline V lookup: CDR1 MNHEY, CDR2 SVGAGI. This CDR3 is 14 amino acids long. Trimming cost V 5 bases and J 7 bases; bases outside gene matches: 5. The CDR3 DNA reads TGTGCCAGCAGTCCCACAGGGGGCAGCGGGGAGCTGTTTTTT. Translated: CASSPTGGSGELFF.

This chain links TRBV5-1 with TRBJ2-3; 9 nucleotides align to TRBD1. The J segment lost 3 bases and the V segment lost 3 bases, leaving 11 bases of the junction unmatched. The length of the CDR3 is 17 residues. Per the germline V gene, CDR1 is SGHRS and CDR2 is YFSETQ. In DNA, the CDR3 is TGCGCCAGCAGCTGGGGGGACAGGGTAATGGGTACAGATACGCAGTATTTT. Amino acids: CASSWGDRVMGTDTQYF.

The J gene is TRBJ2-4, the V gene TRBV5-8; D might be TRBD1 (6 bases). V lost 4 bases and J lost 2, with 10 bases in between. Germline CDR1 is SGHTS and CDR2 is YDEGEE. The CDR3 loop spans 14 amino acids. The CDR3 region is CASSAGASKNIQYF. As DNA, the CDR3 is TGTGCCAGCAGCGCAGGGGCGTCCAAAAACATTCAGTACTTC.

V usage is TRBV25-1 and J usage is TRBJ1-2; 7 bases fit TRBD1. This CDR3 spans 10 amino acids. CDR1 is MGHDK and CDR2 is SYGVNS in the germline V gene. J gave up 8 bases and V 8 bases, and 2 bases lay outside the gene matches. As DNA, the CDR3 is TGTGCCAGCGGGGACAGAGGCTACACCTTC. This gives the protein CASGDRGYTF.

V usage is TRBV5-6 and J usage is TRBJ2-1; a weak D match, TRBD1 (6 bases). This CDR3 is built from 13 residues. V lost 3 bases and J lost 6, with 10 bases in between. Germline loops: CDR1 SGHDT, CDR2 YYEEEE. CDR3 nucleotides: TGTGCCAGCAGCTGGGGGCGTCTCAATGAGCAGTTCTTC. It is translated as CASSWGRLNEQFF.

The chain uses TRBV7-9 and TRBJ1-1; tentative D call: TRBD1 (5 bases). The CDR3 totals 15 residues. Germline V lookup: CDR1 SEHNR, CDR2 FQNEAQ (reference sequence). Trimming took 3 bases from V and 5 from J, leaving 16 bases between them. The CDR3 DNA reads as TGTGCCAGCAGCTTTCGGGCCGACGGGGGAACTGAAGCTTTCTTT. It yields the protein CASSFRADGGTEAFF.

The chain is built from TRBV7-9 and TRBJ1-2; 8 bases map to TRBD1. V shed 5 bases and J 8 bases; nucleotides not matched to a gene: 10. The CDR3 is 14 residues long. CDR1 is SEHNR, CDR2 FQNEAQ, per germline (reference sequence). CDR3 coding DNA: TGTGCCAGCAGCCCGCGGACAGGGTTTGTGGGCTACACCTTC. This encodes CASSPRTGFVGYTF.

The J gene is TRBJ2-3, the V gene TRBV5-1, with 7 bases matching TRBD1. V gave up 0 bases and J gave up 0 bases; unmatched junction bases: 4. Germline CDR1 and CDR2: SGHRS and YFSETQ. CDR3 length: 16 residues. CDR3 sequence (DNA): TGCGCCAGCAGCTTGGAGGGGGCGCTTAGCACAGATACGCAGTATTTT. The encoded protein is CASSLEGALSTDTQYF.

This clone was seen a handful of times. The chain uses TRBV5-1 and TRBJ1-1, with a tentative D call TRBD1 (5 bases). The CDR3 consists of 16 residues. CDR1 and CDR2 (germline): SGHRS, YFSETQ. V was trimmed by 0 bases and J by 6 bases, leaving 18 bases between them. The CDR3 DNA reads as TGCGCCAGCAGCTTGGAAGGGGCCAAGGTCGGCTCTGAAGCTTTCTTT. This codes for CASSLEGAKVGSEAFF.

The chain combines TRBV27 with TRBJ1-2; 7 bases map to TRBD1. The CDR3 contains 16 residues. The V segment lost 5 bases and the J segment 0 bases; nucleotides outside the gene matches: 9. Germline assignment: CDR1 MNHEY and CDR2 SMNVEV (reference sequence). The CDR3 protein is CASSPGGQAANYGYTF. The CDR3 coding sequence is TGTGCCAGCAGTCCGGGCGGACAGGCCGCTAACTATGGCTACACCTTC.

The chain couples TRBV10-3 to TRBJ2-3; the match to TRBD2 covers 7 bases. After removal of 6 bases from V and 4 bases from J, the junction contained 7 bases not matched to a gene. This CDR3 is 14 amino acids long. The germline gives CDR1 ENHRY, CDR2 SYGVKD. CDR3 in DNA: TGTGCCATCAGAGCCCGGGAGGCGGCAGATACGCAGTATTTT. This translates into CAIRAREAADTQYF.

This chain joins TRBV5-1 and TRBJ2-5; 14 positions match TRBD2. The CDR3 consists of 16 residues. Per germline, CDR1 SGHRS and CDR2 YFSETQ. V gave up 5 bases and J gave up 1 base; unmatched junction bases: 4. The CDR3 reads CASRRTSGGPQETQYF. CDR3 bases: TGCGCCAGCAGGAGGACTAGCGGGGGGCCCCAAGAGACCCAGTACTTC.

CDR3 in amino acids: CASSQGYTLNTGELFF. CDR3 nucleotide sequence: TGCGCCAGCAGCCAGGGTTACACGTTAAACACCGGGGAGCTGTTTTTT. The chain employs TRBV5-1 and TRBJ2-2; maybe TRBD1 (5 bases). This CDR3 has 16 amino acids. V lost 4 bases, J lost 2 bases, and 15 bases lay in between. Germline V gene lookup returns CDR1 SGHRS and CDR2 YFSETQ.

This chain joins TRBV14 and TRBJ2-2; TRBD1 agrees at 7 bases. This CDR3 is 16 amino acids long. Per germline, CDR1 SGHDN and CDR2 FVKESK. Trimming took 4 bases from V and 2 from J; bases not matched to a gene: 7. The CDR3 sequence: CASSRRDRTNTGELFF. The CDR3 region has the DNA TGTGCCAGCAGCCGCCGGGACAGAACCAACACCGGGGAGCTGTTTTTT.

This chain joins TRBV2 and TRBJ1-2; 7 bases are shared with TRBD1. Trimming at V came to 1 base and at J to 3 bases, leaving 2 bases not matched to a gene. Germline V gives CDR1 SNHLY, CDR2 FYNNEI. The CDR3 is made up of 14 amino acids. The CDR3: CASSEDRGYYGYTF. CDR3 DNA: TGTGCCAGCAGTGAAGACAGGGGCTACTATGGCTACACCTTC.

This clone has more than one count but fewer than ten. The chain links TRBV4-1 to TRBJ2-7, with 9 nucleotides matching TRBD1. V gave up 2 bases and J gave up 4 bases; unmatched junction bases: 6. The germline gives CDR1 MGHRA, CDR2 YSYEKL. The CDR3 length is 15 residues. CDR3 region: CASSQPGTGMYEQYF. Here the CDR3 DNA reads TGCGCCAGCAGCCAACCCGGGACAGGGATGTACGAGCAGTACTTC.

The chain has TRBV5-4 and TRBJ2-3; 7 bases are a match to TRBD2. The ends lost 0 bases at V and 0 bases at J; junction bases unmatched: 4. The CDR3 consists of 16 residues. From germline, CDR1 is SGHNT and CDR2 YYREEE (reference sequence). The CDR3 DNA reads TGTGCCAGCAGCTTGGTTGGGGGGGAAAGCACAGATACGCAGTATTTT. Its translation is CASSLVGGESTDTQYF.

This chain connects TRBV18 to TRBJ2-3; D remains ambiguous. Trimming removed 1 base from V and 2 bases from J, with 7 bases in between. The CDR3 spans 14 residues. Germline loops: CDR1 KGHSH, CDR2 LQKENI. This CDR3 reads CASSPLVATDTQYF. In nucleotides, the CDR3 is TGTGCCAGCTCACCACTAGTTGCCACAGATACGCAGTATTTT.

This clone was counted only a few times. The chain joins TRBV4-1 to TRBJ1-2, with 8 bases aligning to TRBD1. CDR3 length equals 16 residues. CDR1 is MGHRA, CDR2 YSYEKL, per germline. The J segment lost 6 bases and the V segment lost 0 bases, leaving 9 bases of the junction unmatched. The CDR3 DNA is TGCGCCAGCAGCCAAGATTCGACAGGGGTGTTGGATGGCTACACCTTC. Its translation: CASSQDSTGVLDGYTF.

This sequence joins TRBV5-4 and TRBJ2-1, with TRBD2 identical over 11 bases. The CDR3 spans 16 residues. Germline V CDR1 and CDR2: SGHNT, YYREEE (reference sequence). V was clipped by 4 bases and J by 4 bases; unmatched bases: 7. CDR3 coding DNA: TGTGCCAGCAGCCGGGGCTCTAGCGGGGGGTACAATGAGCAGTTCTTC. Translating it yields CASSRGSSGGYNEQFF.

The chain couples TRBV5-8 to TRBJ1-1; the match to TRBD1 covers 9 bases. V gave up 0 bases and J gave up 6 bases; unmatched junction bases: 6. Germline-derived CDR1 and CDR2 are SGHTS and YDEGEE. The CDR3 length is 15 residues. CDR3 DNA sequence: TGTGCCAGCAGCTTGGGGGGACAGGGTAGCGCTGAAGCTTTCTTT. Translated: CASSLGGQGSAEAFF.

This clone was recorded only once. V gene TRBV28 combines with J gene TRBJ2-7; D may be TRBD2 (7 bases). This CDR3 is built from 14 residues. V dropped 7 bases and J dropped 4 bases, with 17 bases sitting between them. The germline V gene has CDR1 MDHEN and CDR2 SYDVKM. In DNA, the CDR3 is TGTGCCAGCAAACCAGTGGGAGGGGGTTACGAGCAGTACTTC. It yields the protein CASKPVGGGYEQYF.

As to this clone: The same CDR3 can be traced to other DNA sequences in this sample. V and J are TRBV5-1 and TRBJ2-3, with 10 bases aligning to TRBD1. J gave up 4 bases and V 0 bases, and 2 bases lay outside the gene matches. This CDR3 has 15 residues. Germline V gene sequence: CDR1 SGHRS, CDR2 YFSETQ. CDR3 DNA: TGCGCCAGCAGCTTGGGACAGGGGGCGGCAGATACGCAGTATTTT. Encoded protein: CASSLGQGAADTQYF. The variable domain in full, with the rest retrieved from reference TRBV5-1 and TRBJ2-3, is KAGVTQTPRYLIKTRGQQVTLSCSPISGHRSVSWYQQTPGQGLQFLFEYFSETQRNKGNFPGRFSGRQFSNSRSEMNVSTLELGDSALYLCASSLGQGAADTQYFGPGTRLTVL.

The chain joins TRBV28 to TRBJ1-5; unclear D gene. There are 10 residues in the CDR3. CDR1 is MDHEN and CDR2 is SYDVKM in the germline V gene. Trimming took off 10 bases at V and 4 bases at J, with 5 bases between the two ends. The chain's CDR3 is CATHNQPQHF. The CDR3, as DNA: TGTGCCACACATAATCAGCCCCAGCATTTT.

The rearrangement uses TRBV7-2 and TRBJ1-2; D unclear. The V and J ends lost 5 bases and 5 bases respectively, with 15 bases between them. This CDR3 has 14 residues. Germline CDR1 is SGHTA and CDR2 is FQGNSA. The CDR3 sequence: CASSPDAGLYGYTF. The CDR3 nucleotides read TGTGCCAGCAGCCCCGACGCGGGGTTATATGGCTACACCTTC.

The gene calls are TRBV3-1 (or the pseudogene TRBV3-2) and TRBJ2-5; 9 nucleotides match TRBD1. The J segment lost 6 bases and the V segment lost 3 bases, leaving 8 bases of the junction unmatched. The germline gives CDR1 LGHDT, CDR2 YNNKEL (reference sequence). The CDR3 runs to 15 residues. The CDR3 nucleotides are TGTGCCAGCAGCCAGGTGGGGACAGGGTTGCAGACCCAGTACTTC. This gives the protein CASSQVGTGLQTQYF.

V usage is TRBV7-2 and J usage is TRBJ2-3; 7 bases fit TRBD2. J gave up 0 bases and V 2 bases, and 14 bases lay outside the gene matches. From germline, CDR1 is SGHTA and CDR2 FQGNSA. The CDR3 has 19 amino acids. CDR3 in DNA: TGTGCCAGCAGCTTAAAGGAGCGGGGAATTATCTCTAGCACAGATACGCAGTATTTT. It is translated as CASSLKERGIISSTDTQYF.

This sequence joins TRBV4-2 and TRBJ1-4, with 10 bases identical to TRBD1. Germline CDR1 LGHNA, CDR2 YNFKEQ. CDR3 length equals 17 residues. The junction had 6 bases not matched to a gene; V was cut back by 4 bases and J by 1 base. CDR3 residues: CASSRGTGDVTNEKLFF. The CDR3 coding sequence is TGTGCCAGCAGCCGTGGGACAGGGGACGTAACTAATGAAAAACTGTTTTTT.

This chain links TRBV29-1 with TRBJ2-7, with 9 bases that match TRBD2. This CDR3 spans 13 amino acids. In germline, CDR1 is SQVTM, CDR2 ANQGSEA. The ends lost 6 bases at V and 2 bases at J; junction bases unmatched: 5. CDR3 sequence (DNA): TGCAGCGTAAAGCGGGGGGAGACCTACGAGCAGTACTTC. Translated: CSVKRGETYEQYF.

The V gene is TRBV6-2 or TRBV6-3, the J gene TRBJ2-2; D ambiguous. This CDR3 region has 13 residues. Germline CDR1 and CDR2: MNHEY and SVGEGT. V was pared by 3 bases and J by 6 bases, with 8 bases between. CDR3 bases: TGTGCCAGCAGTTATCGTCTCGCCGGGGAGCTGTTTTTT. Translating it yields CASSYRLAGELFF.

The V and J genes are TRBV18 and TRBJ2-1; D perhaps matches TRBD2 (6 bases). Trimming left V 2 bases short and J 7 bases short, with 6 bases between. Germline V gene sequence: CDR1 KGHSH, CDR2 LQKENI. The CDR3 is 12 residues long. The CDR3 loop is CASSPGRNEQFF. The CDR3 region has the DNA TGTGCCAGCTCACCAGGGAGGAATGAGCAGTTCTTC.